Listed below are T cell receptor beta chains from one sample, sequenced in a study of Tregs in tolerant kidney transplant recipients. Assay: immunoSEQ multiplex PCR; the TCRdb copy retains only in-frame clones and omits some. The sample has about 110,000 clones, roughly 89% seen once. The sample was CD4+ T cells from blood, taken before the transplant. The receptors derive from a human donor who received a combined kidney and bone marrow transplant. Each CDR3 is given with its conserved first and last residue. The D gene is left open where the match is weak. Size tells how often a clone was seen (once, few, many) or the class of an expanded clone, and some rows leave it out.

j_call	d_call	v_call	clone_size	cdr3_aa	cdr3_nt
TRBJ1-4	-	TRBV6-1	-	CASSLSSGRAEKLFF	TGTGCCAGCAGTCTTAGCTCGGGTAGAGCTGAAAAACTGTTTTTT
TRBJ1-5	-	TRBV27	-	CASSTRGRVGQPQHF	TGTGCCAGCAGTACCCGCGGCAGGGTCGGGCAGCCCCAGCATTTT
TRBJ1-1	-	TRBV5-1	-	CASTLRRDTEAFF	TGCGCCAGCACCCTTCGGAGGGACACTGAAGCTTTCTTT
TRBJ2-7	-	TRBV4-2	once	CASSQEYAGAYEQYF	TGTGCCAGCAGCCAAGAATACGCAGGGGCCTACGAGCAGTACTTC
TRBJ2-5	-	TRBV29-1	once	CSVPGSFGETQYF	TGCAGCGTTCCGGGGTCTTTTGGGGAGACCCAGTACTTC
TRBJ2-1	-	TRBV5-1	-	CASSLVGGSYNEQFF	TGCGCCAGCAGCTTGGTCGGGGGCTCCTACAATGAGCAGTTCTTC
TRBJ2-7	-	TRBV11-1	-	CASSLGGVGSYEQYF	TGTGCCAGCAGCTTAGGGGGGGTCGGCTCCTACGAGCAGTACTTC
TRBJ1-1	-	TRBV6-5	-	CASRRGFEAFF	TGTGCCAGCAGGAGGGGGTTCGAAGCTTTCTTT
TRBJ2-1	TRBD2	TRBV18	once	CASSPGLAAEGEQFF	TGTGCCAGCTCGCCGGGACTAGCGGCCGAGGGGGAGCAGTTCTTC
TRBJ1-1	-	TRBV7-6	-	CAPLVGVRNTEAFF	TGTGCCCCCCTTGTTGGAGTCAGAAACACTGAAGCTTTCTTT
TRBJ1-1	-	TRBV7-2	-	CASSPSLPGITEAFF	TGTGCCAGCAGCCCAAGTTTGCCAGGGATCACTGAAGCTTTCTTT
TRBJ1-1	-	TRBV19	-	CASIPPGGRGTEAFF	TGTGCCAGTATCCCACCCGGGGGTCGCGGGACTGAAGCTTTCTTT
TRBJ2-6	-	TRBV4-1	-	CASSQELKAAGANVLTF	TGCGCCAGCAGCCAAGAACTTAAAGCGGCTGGGGCCAACGTCCTGACTTTC
TRBJ1-1	-	TRBV5-6	-	CASSLVSTSRAFF	TGTGCCAGCAGCTTGGTTTCTACCTCTAGAGCTTTCTTT
TRBJ1-3	-	TRBV5-5	-	CASSRDRSSGNTIYF	TGTGCCAGCAGCCGTGACAGGTCCTCTGGAAACACCATATATTTT
TRBJ1-1	TRBD1	TRBV29-1	-	CSVENRGNSEAFF	TGCAGCGTTGAAAACAGGGGGAACAGTGAAGCTTTCTTT
TRBJ1-1	-	TRBV6-7	-	CASSYGSWWRPPLNTEAFF	TGTGCCAGCAGTTACGGTAGTTGGTGGAGGCCCCCTTTGAACACTGAAGCTTTCTTT
TRBJ2-2	TRBD2	TRBV7-7	-	CASSLGTSPGGELFF	TGTGCCAGCAGCTTAGGGACTAGTCCCGGCGGGGAGCTGTTTTTT
TRBJ2-7	-	TRBV19	-	CASSRWAGPSYEQYF	TGTGCCAGTAGTAGGTGGGCGGGGCCTTCCTACGAGCAGTACTTC
TRBJ2-2	TRBD1	TRBV7-7	-	CASSRGQGKNTGELFF	TGTGCCAGCAGCCGGGGACAGGGAAAGAACACCGGGGAGCTGTTTTTT
TRBJ2-5	-	TRBV7-2	-	CASSLTYQETQYF	TGTGCCAGCAGCTTGACATACCAAGAGACCCAGTACTTC
TRBJ2-1	TRBD2	TRBV18	once	CASSPPPTTSGRYNEQFF	TGTGCCAGCTCACCACCGCCAACGACTAGCGGGAGGTACAATGAGCAGTTCTTC
TRBJ2-3	TRBD2	TRBV19	-	CASSAGTSGSPDTQYF	TGTGCCAGTAGTGCCGGGACTAGCGGGAGCCCAGATACGCAGTATTTT
TRBJ2-5	-	TRBV28	-	CASSFRGNQETQYF	TGTGCCAGCAGTTTTAGGGGTAATCAGGAGACCCAGTACTTC
TRBJ1-2	-	TRBV5-1	-	CASSLDRGRNYGYTF	TGCGCCAGCAGCTTGGACCGGGGTCGAAACTATGGCTACACCTTC
TRBJ1-1	-	TRBV5-4	-	CASSLVELNTEAFF	TGTGCCAGCAGCTTGGTGGAGCTGAACACTGAAGCTTTCTTT
TRBJ1-2	-	TRBV5-1	-	CASSGPGGGGYTF	TGCGCCAGCAGCGGCCCGGGGGGTGGTGGCTACACCTTC
TRBJ1-3	-	TRBV5-4	-	CASSPYPSGAPGNTIYF	TGTGCCAGCAGCCCATACCCCTCAGGGGCACCTGGAAACACCATATATTTT
TRBJ1-1	-	TRBV15	-	CATSRDLRQAGTEAFF	TGTGCCACCAGCAGAGATCTGAGACAGGCGGGTACTGAAGCTTTCTTT
TRBJ2-2	-	TRBV19	-	CASTLRVAGELFF	TGTGCCAGTACCCTCAGGGTGGCCGGGGAGCTGTTTTTT
TRBJ2-5	-	TRBV29-1	-	CSVEGAWETQYF	TGCAGCGTTGAGGGAGCCTGGGAGACCCAGTACTTC
TRBJ2-5	-	TRBV15	once	CATGSGWGGETQYF	TGTGCCACCGGATCAGGGTGGGGAGGAGAGACCCAGTACTTC
TRBJ1-3	TRBD1	TRBV18	-	CASSPGQGAGNTIYF	TGTGCCAGCTCACCGGGACAGGGGGCTGGAAACACCATATATTTT
TRBJ2-7	-	TRBV11-3	-	CASSLGGLEDEQYF	TGTGCCAGCAGCTTGGGGGGTCTAGAAGACGAGCAGTACTTC
TRBJ2-3	-	TRBV4-3	-	CASSQDRASGDTQYF	TGCGCCAGCAGCCAAGATCGCGCATCTGGAGATACGCAGTATTTT
TRBJ1-5	-	TRBV5-1	-	CASSLEGHSNQPQHF	TGCGCCAGCAGCTTGGAGGGACACTCTAATCAGCCCCAGCATTTT
TRBJ1-6	-	TRBV9	-	CASSVERDSYNSPLHF	TGTGCCAGCAGCGTCGAACGGGATTCCTATAATTCACCCCTCCACTTT
TRBJ2-7	-	TRBV27	-	CASSPQGNSYEQYF	TGTGCCAGCAGTCCGCAGGGAAACTCCTACGAGCAGTACTTC
TRBJ2-1	-	TRBV2	-	CASTGDTVFYNEQFF	TGTGCCAGCACCGGGGACACAGTGTTCTACAATGAGCAGTTCTTC
TRBJ2-7	-	TRBV20-1	-	CSGQGKNEQYF	TGCAGTGGGCAGGGGAAGAACGAGCAGTACTTC
TRBJ2-5	TRBD1	TRBV2	-	CASRGTASQETQYF	TGTGCCAGCAGGGGGACAGCGTCCCAAGAGACCCAGTACTTC
TRBJ1-6	TRBD1	TRBV2	-	CASKMDRTSSYNSPLHF	TGTGCCAGCAAGATGGACAGGACAAGCTCCTATAATTCACCCCTCCACTTT
TRBJ2-5	TRBD1	TRBV7-8	-	CASTLGQHQETQYF	TGTGCCAGCACCCTGGGACAGCACCAAGAGACCCAGTACTTC
TRBJ2-5	TRBD2	TRBV5-4	-	CASSLAGLLETQYF	TGTGCCAGCAGTCTAGCGGGTTTGTTAGAGACCCAGTACTTC
TRBJ2-7	TRBD1	TRBV5-1	few	CASSRPTGSDEQYF	TGCGCCAGCAGCCGGCCGACAGGGTCTGACGAGCAGTACTTC
TRBJ1-2	TRBD1	TRBV6-1	-	CASSWTGRSDVGYTF	TGTGCCAGCAGCTGGACAGGCCGTTCAGATGTTGGCTACACCTTC
TRBJ2-4	-	TRBV2	-	CASSGTETFKNIQYF	TGTGCCAGCAGTGGGACAGAAACCTTCAAAAACATTCAGTACTTC
TRBJ2-5	TRBD2	TRBV7-2	-	CASSLYDGRRQETQYF	TGTGCCAGCAGCTTGTACGACGGGAGGCGGCAAGAGACCCAGTACTTC
TRBJ2-7	TRBD1	TRBV11-2	-	CASSIFSGQGARYEQYF	TGTGCCAGCAGCATCTTCTCCGGACAGGGGGCAAGGTACGAGCAGTACTTC